This T cell receptor (beta chain) is from a study of blood T cell repertoires in COVID-19 (dated by TCRdb to the early 2020s). Turning to the overall study: Samples from collaborators originated in the United States, Italy and Spain and spanned both the acute and convalescent phases of COVID-19. The repertoires were released in a freely available public database meant as a resource for research on the immune response to SARS-CoV-2. The dataset comprised deeply sampled blood TCRbeta repertoires from subjects exposed to, actively infected with, or recovered from COVID-19. Where available, HLA class I and class II types were obtained from metadata supplied by the sample provider rather than from assay-based typing. Samples came from the ongoing ImmuneRACE study (first 160 participants) plus 1,254 subjects from 6 global collaborators. Nearly every sample came with metadata listing a de-identified subject ID, COVID-19 status, age in years and sex. The prospective study material was composed of cDNA or gDNA derived from T cells, B-cell-depleted T cells, or PBMCs. The study at large found these results: The quantity of clinical and demographic metadata differed by source and by participant and was supplied without curation.

Only one count was recorded for this clone. Its antigen is currently not known. No qualities accompany the bases; no much larger clone lies one base away. One collaborating source in Seattle enrolled patients during active infection and followed them longitudinally through the course of disease. The collaborating institutions used their own protocols to collect whole blood in K2EDTA tubes. For TCRbeta analysis, collaborator samples were shipped as frozen whole blood, as isolated PBMCs, or as DNA extracted from either sample type. As encoded in the germline V gene, CDR1 is MNHEY while CDR2 is SVGEGT. After removal of 0 bases from V and 0 bases from J, the junction retains 10 bases not matched to a gene. Counted from cysteine to phenylalanine, this CDR3 has 19 amino acids. The DNA shown is the 57-base CDR3, in frame from base 1. The immunoSEQ Assay, a bias-controlled multiplex PCR, was used to amplify TCRbeta CDR3 regions from genomic DNA. The authors processed their data as follows. The number of nucleated cells in each sample was estimated by amplification of reference gene primers within the assay. To quantify the absolute abundance of each unique TCRbeta CDR3 rearrangement, sequence reads were collapsed and filtered. For each sample, productive Simpson clonality was calculated as the square root of Simpson's diversity index across productive rearrangements. Drawn from immuneACCESS, this table holds only the in-frame rearrangements with V and J called that TCRdb kept. Clones are partly lost; checked studies trace under half to an unresolved V gene and leave the rest unexplained. D and trimming were read from the DNA, whereas the V and J calls and clone size are those reported in that table. This sample comprises under 200,000 clones, 80% to 90% of them detected only once. Approximately 11% of the sample goes to the ten largest clones.

Sample: peripheral blood. This TCR was sampled from a woman between 55 and 75 years old with COVID-19, enrolled during active disease. The chain is assembled from TRBV6-2 or TRBV6-3 and TRBJ1-5, and 8 junctional nucleotides match TRBD1. DNA sequence: TGTGCCAGCAGTTACTCGATACCCCGACAGGGGTTTAGCAATCAGCCCCAGCATTTT. The translation is CASSYSIPRQGFSNQPQHF.